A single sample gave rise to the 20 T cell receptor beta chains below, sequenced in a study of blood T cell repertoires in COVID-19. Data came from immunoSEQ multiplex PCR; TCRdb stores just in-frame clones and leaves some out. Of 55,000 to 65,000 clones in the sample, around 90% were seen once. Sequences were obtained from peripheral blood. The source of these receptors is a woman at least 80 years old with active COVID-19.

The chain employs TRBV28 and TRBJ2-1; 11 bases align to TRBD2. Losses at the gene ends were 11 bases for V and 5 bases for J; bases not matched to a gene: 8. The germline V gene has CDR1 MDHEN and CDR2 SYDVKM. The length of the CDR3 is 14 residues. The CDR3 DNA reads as TGTGCCGTCCGTAGCGGGGGGGACCACAATGAGCAGTTCTTC. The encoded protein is CAVRSGGDHNEQFF.

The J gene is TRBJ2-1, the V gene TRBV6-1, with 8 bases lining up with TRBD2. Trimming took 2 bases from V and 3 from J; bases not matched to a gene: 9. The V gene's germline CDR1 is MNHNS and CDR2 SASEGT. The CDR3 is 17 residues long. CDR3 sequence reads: CASSELMTSVDYNEQFF. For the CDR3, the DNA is TGTGCCAGCAGTGAATTGATGACTAGCGTCGACTACAATGAGCAGTTCTTC.

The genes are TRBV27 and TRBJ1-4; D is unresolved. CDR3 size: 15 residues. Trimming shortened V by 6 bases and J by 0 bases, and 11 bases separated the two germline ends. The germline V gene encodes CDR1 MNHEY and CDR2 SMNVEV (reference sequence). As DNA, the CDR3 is TGTGCCAGCAGCCCGGAGGGCTCAACTAATGAAAAACTGTTTTTT. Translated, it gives CASSPEGSTNEKLFF.

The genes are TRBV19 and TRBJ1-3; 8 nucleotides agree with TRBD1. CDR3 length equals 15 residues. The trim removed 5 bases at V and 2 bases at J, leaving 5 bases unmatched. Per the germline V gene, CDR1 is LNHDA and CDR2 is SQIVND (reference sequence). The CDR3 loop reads CASSLDRVAGNTIYF. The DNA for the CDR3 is TGTGCCAGTAGTTTGGACAGGGTGGCTGGAAACACCATATATTTT.

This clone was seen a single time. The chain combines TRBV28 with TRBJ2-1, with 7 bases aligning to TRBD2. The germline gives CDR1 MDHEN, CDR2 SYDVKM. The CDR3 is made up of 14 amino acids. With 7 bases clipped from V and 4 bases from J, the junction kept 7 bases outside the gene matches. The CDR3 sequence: CASNPPAGYNEQFF. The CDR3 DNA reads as TGTGCCAGCAATCCTCCAGCGGGGTACAATGAGCAGTTCTTC.

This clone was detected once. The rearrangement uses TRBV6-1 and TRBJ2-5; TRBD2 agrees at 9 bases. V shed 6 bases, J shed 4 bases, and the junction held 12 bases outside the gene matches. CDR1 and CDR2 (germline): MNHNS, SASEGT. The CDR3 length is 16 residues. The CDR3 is CASREHWAGGGETQYF. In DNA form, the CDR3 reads TGTGCCAGCAGGGAACACTGGGCGGGAGGGGGAGAGACCCAGTACTTC.

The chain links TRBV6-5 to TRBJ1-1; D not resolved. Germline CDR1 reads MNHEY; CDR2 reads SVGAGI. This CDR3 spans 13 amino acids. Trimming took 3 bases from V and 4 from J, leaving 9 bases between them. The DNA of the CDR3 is TGTGCCAGCAGTTATCTGCAGTCCACTGAAGCTTTCTTT. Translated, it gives CASSYLQSTEAFF.

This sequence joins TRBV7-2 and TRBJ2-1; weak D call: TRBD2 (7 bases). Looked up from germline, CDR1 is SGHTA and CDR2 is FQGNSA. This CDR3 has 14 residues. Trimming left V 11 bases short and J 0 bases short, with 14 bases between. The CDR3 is CAGGGRGSYNEQFF. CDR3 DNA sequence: TGTGCCGGGGGGGGCAGGGGCTCCTACAATGAGCAGTTCTTC.

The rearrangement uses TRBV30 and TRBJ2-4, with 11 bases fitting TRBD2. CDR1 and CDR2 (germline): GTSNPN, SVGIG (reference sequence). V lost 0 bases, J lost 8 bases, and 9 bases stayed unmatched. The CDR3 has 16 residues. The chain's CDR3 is CAWSVGNSGRADIQYF. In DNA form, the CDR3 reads TGTGCCTGGAGTGTGGGGAATAGCGGGAGGGCCGACATTCAGTACTTC.

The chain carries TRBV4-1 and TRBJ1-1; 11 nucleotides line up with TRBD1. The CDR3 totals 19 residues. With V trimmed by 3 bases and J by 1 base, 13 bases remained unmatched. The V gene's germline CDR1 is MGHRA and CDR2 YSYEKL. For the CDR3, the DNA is TGCGCCAGCAGCCAGAACCCGAGAGGGGGGACAGGGGGGAACACTGAAGCTTTCTTT. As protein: CASSQNPRGGTGGNTEAFF.

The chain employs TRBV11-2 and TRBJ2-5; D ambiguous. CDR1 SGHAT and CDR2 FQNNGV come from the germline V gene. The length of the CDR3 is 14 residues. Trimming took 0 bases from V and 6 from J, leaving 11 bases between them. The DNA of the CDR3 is TGTGCCAGCAGCTTAGATCAGGCGAGTAAGACCCAGTACTTC. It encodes CASSLDQASKTQYF.

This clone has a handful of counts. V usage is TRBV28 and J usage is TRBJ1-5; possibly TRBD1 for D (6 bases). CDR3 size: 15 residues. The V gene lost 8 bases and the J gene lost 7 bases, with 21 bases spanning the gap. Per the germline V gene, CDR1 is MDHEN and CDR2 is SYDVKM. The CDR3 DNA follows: TGTGCCAGCTGGGGAGGGCGGCAGGGGAACCAGCCCCAGCATTTT. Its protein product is CASWGGRQGNQPQHF.

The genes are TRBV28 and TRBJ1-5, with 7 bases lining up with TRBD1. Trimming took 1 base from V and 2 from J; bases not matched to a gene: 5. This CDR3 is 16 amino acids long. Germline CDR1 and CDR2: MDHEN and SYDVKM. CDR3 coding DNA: TGTGCCAGCAGTTTATTTACAGGGGAGGGCAATCAGCCCCAGCATTTT. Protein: CASSLFTGEGNQPQHF.

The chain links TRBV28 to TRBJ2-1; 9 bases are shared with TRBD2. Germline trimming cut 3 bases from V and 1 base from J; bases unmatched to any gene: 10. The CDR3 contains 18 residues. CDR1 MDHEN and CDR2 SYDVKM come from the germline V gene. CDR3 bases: TGTGCCAGCAGTTTCCTCGCGGTTCTAGCGGGGTCCTACAATGAGCAGTTCTTC. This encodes CASSFLAVLAGSYNEQFF.

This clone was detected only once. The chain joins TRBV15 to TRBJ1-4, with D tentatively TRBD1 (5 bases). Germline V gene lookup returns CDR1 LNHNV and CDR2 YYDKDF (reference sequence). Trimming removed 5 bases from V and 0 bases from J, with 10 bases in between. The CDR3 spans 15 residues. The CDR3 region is CATSDGGATNEKLFF. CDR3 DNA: TGTGCCACCAGCGACGGGGGAGCAACTAATGAAAAACTGTTTTTT. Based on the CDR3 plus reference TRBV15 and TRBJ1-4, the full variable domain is DAMVIQNPRYQVTQFGKPVTLSCSQTLNHNVMYWYQQKSSQAPKLLFHYYDKDFNNEADTPDNFQSRRPNTSFCFLDIRSPGLGDTAMYLCATSDGGATNEKLFFGSGTQLSVL.

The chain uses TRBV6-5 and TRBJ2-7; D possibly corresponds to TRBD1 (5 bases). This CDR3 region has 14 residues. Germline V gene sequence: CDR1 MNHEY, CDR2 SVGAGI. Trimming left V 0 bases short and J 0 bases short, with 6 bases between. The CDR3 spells CASSYSTVSYEQYF. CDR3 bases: TGTGCCAGCAGTTACTCGACAGTCTCCTACGAGCAGTACTTC.

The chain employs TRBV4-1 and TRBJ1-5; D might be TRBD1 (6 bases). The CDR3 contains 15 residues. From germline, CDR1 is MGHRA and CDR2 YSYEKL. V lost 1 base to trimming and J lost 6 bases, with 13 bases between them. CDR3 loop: CASSQARWGRQPQHF. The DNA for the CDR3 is TGCGCCAGCAGCCAAGCCCGGTGGGGGCGTCAGCCCCAGCATTTT.

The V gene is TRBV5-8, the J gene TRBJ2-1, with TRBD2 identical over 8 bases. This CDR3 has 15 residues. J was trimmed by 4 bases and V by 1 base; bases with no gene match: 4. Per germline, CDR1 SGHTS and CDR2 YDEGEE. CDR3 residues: CASSLSGGPYNEQFF. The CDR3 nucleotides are TGTGCCAGCAGCTTGAGCGGGGGACCTTACAATGAGCAGTTCTTC.

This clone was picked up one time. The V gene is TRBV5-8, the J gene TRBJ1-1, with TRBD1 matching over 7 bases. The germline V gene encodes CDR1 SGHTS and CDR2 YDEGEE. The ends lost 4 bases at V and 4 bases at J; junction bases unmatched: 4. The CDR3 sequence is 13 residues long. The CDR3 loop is CASSATGFTEAFF. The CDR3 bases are TGTGCCAGCAGCGCGACAGGGTTCACTGAAGCTTTCTTT.

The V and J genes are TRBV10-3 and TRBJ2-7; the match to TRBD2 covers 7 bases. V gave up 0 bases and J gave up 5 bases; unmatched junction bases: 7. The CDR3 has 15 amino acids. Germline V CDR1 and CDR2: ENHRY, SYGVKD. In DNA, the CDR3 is TGTGCCATCAGTGAGTCAGGGCTAGCGGACGACGAGCAGTACTTC. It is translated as CAISESGLADDEQYF.